Listed below are T cell receptor beta chains from one sample, sequenced in a study of STAT3 mutations in large granular lymphocyte leukemia. Measured with immunoSEQ multiplex PCR; TCRdb has only the in-frame clones, and not every one. The table includes 15,000 or so clones, over 90% detected once. The sequenced sample was peripheral blood mononuclear cells. The receptors derive from a woman in her forties or fifties with T-cell large granular lymphocyte leukemia. Some clones in this sample may be carry-over from other donors' samples. CDR3s include the opening cysteine and the closing phenylalanine or tryptophan. The D gene is left open where the match is weak. For some rows the clone size is stated as once, few or many, or as a class when expanded; others skip it.

D	size	V	J	CDR3	DNA
.	.	TRBV5-1	TRBJ2-7	CASSSLYEQYF	TGCGCCAGCAGCTCCCTGTACGAGCAGTACTTC
.	.	TRBV5-4	TRBJ1-5	CASSLGGGDQPQHF	TGTGCCAGCAGCCTGGGTGGTGGGGATCAGCCCCAGCATTTT
.	.	TRBV19	TRBJ2-2	CASSITRNTGELFF	TGTGCCAGTAGCATTACACGGAACACCGGGGAGCTGTTTTTT
.	.	TRBV11-2	TRBJ2-5	CASSLGGGIKTQYF	TGTGCCAGCAGCTTAGGTGGGGGGATAAAGACCCAGTACTTC
.	.	TRBV4-3	TRBJ2-3	CASSQGQGNTDTQYF	TGCGCCAGCAGCCAAGGTCAGGGAAACACAGATACGCAGTATTTT
.	once	TRBV18	TRBJ1-3	CASSPTGMESGNTIYF	TGTGCCAGCTCTCCGACGGGGATGGAGTCTGGAAACACCATATATTTT
.	.	TRBV29-1	TRBJ1-2	CSVGGIQNYGYTF	TGCAGCGTGGGCGGCATACAGAACTATGGCTACACCTTC
TRBD1	.	TRBV5-6	TRBJ2-7	CASSPGTGIYEQYF	TGTGCCAGCAGTCCCGGGACAGGGATCTACGAGCAGTACTTC
TRBD1	.	TRBV18	TRBJ2-7	CASSPRTTGGSYEQYF	TGTGCCAGCTCACCACGGACGACAGGGGGTAGCTACGAGCAGTACTTC
TRBD1	.	TRBV7-8	TRBJ2-7	CASSLGRGIEQYF	TGTGCCAGCAGCTTAGGCAGGGGGATCGAGCAGTACTTC
.	.	TRBV12-5	TRBJ2-7	CASGLATRPDLVQYF	TGTGCTAGTGGTTTGGCCACTAGACCAGATTTAGTGCAGTACTTC
TRBD2	.	TRBV27	TRBJ2-3	CASSRWGLAGGPVNTQYF	TGTGCCAGCAGCCGATGGGGCCTAGCGGGAGGGCCAGTGAATACGCAGTATTTT
.	.	TRBV12-5	TRBJ2-2	CASGFGRNGVAGELFF	TGTGCTAGTGGTTTTGGGCGGAACGGGGTTGCCGGGGAGCTGTTTTTT
.	.	TRBV19	TRBJ2-7	CASSVRDTYEQYF	TGTGCCAGTAGTGTCCGGGACACCTACGAGCAGTACTTC
.	.	TRBV5-4	TRBJ2-7	CASSLPQSGTYEQYF	TGTGCCAGCAGCTTGCCACAGTCGGGGACCTACGAGCAGTACTTC
.	once	TRBV30	TRBJ1-1	CAWIRSNTEAFF	TGTGCCTGGATCCGGTCGAACACTGAAGCTTTCTTT
TRBD2	.	TRBV19	TRBJ2-3	CASSVGGSADTQYF	TGTGCCAGTAGTGTGGGCGGGAGTGCAGATACGCAGTATTTT
.	.	TRBV25-1	TRBJ1-1	CASSEYRRGTEAFF	TGTGCCAGCAGTGAATACCGGCGGGGAACTGAAGCTTTCTTT
.	once	TRBV13	TRBJ1-2	CASSLRDNYGYTF	TGTGCCAGCAGCTTAAGGGATAACTATGGCTACACCTTC
TRBD1	.	TRBV6-1	TRBJ1-5	CASSLDRDQPQHF	TGTGCCAGCTCCCTTGACAGGGATCAGCCCCAGCATTTT
.	.	TRBV23-1	TRBJ2-7	CASSQSQGGAYEQYF	TGCGCCAGCAGTCAATCCCAGGGGGGAGCCTACGAGCAGTACTTC
.	.	TRBV29-1	TRBJ2-7	CSVGLGMGGYEQYF	TGCAGCGTTGGGCTCGGGATGGGGGGCTACGAGCAGTACTTC
.	once	TRBV30	TRBJ2-3	CAWSNGFGTDTQYF	TGTGCCTGGAGTAACGGTTTTGGTACAGATACGCAGTATTTT
TRBD2	.	TRBV5-1	TRBJ2-6	CASSTSLTSGNSGANVLTF	TGCGCCAGCAGCACCTCTCTGACTAGCGGAAACTCTGGGGCCAACGTCCTGACTTTC
.	few	TRBV11-2	TRBJ2-7	CASSRSEGSEQYF	TGTGCCAGCAGCCGGTCTGAGGGAAGCGAGCAGTACTTC
.	once	TRBV30	TRBJ1-4	CAWSPVGGRATNEKLFF	TGTGCCTGGAGTCCGGTGGGGGGGCGGGCAACTAATGAAAAACTGTTTTTT
.	.	TRBV25-1	TRBJ2-7	CASRGVHEQYF	TGTGCCAGCCGCGGGGTCCACGAGCAGTACTTC
.	.	TRBV30	TRBJ1-3	CAWSASVTIYF	TGTGCCTGGAGTGCGAGCGTCACCATATATTTT
TRBD1	.	TRBV28	TRBJ2-7	CASSPTGGKVVGGSSYEQYF	TGTGCCAGCAGCCCGACAGGGGGCAAGGTAGTCGGCGGTAGCTCCTACGAGCAGTACTTC
TRBD2	.	TRBV19	TRBJ2-7	CASSRDGTMYEQYF	TGTGCCAGTAGTCGCGACGGGACTATGTACGAGCAGTACTTC
.	.	TRBV30	TRBJ1-2	CALSAPPLPGYTF	TGTGCCCTGAGTGCCCCCCCCCTCCCCGGCTACACCTTC
TRBD1	.	TRBV29-1	TRBJ1-1	CSARRGRAEAFF	TGCAGCGCCCGCAGGGGGAGAGCTGAAGCTTTCTTT
.	.	TRBV2	TRBJ1-5	CASSEYGNGNQPQHF	TGTGCCAGCAGTGAATACGGGAACGGCAATCAGCCCCAGCATTTT